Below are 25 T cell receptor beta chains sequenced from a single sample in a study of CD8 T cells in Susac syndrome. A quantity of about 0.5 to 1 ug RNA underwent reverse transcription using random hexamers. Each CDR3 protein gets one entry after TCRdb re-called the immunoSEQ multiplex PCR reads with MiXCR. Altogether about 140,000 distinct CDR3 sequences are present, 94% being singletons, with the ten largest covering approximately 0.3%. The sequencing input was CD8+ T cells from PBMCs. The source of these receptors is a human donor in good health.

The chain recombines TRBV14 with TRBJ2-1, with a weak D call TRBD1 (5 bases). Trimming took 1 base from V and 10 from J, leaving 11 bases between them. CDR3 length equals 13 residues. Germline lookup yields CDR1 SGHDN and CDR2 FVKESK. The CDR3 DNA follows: TGTGCCAGCAGCCAAGTTCTGGGGCGGGAGCAGTTCTTC. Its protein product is CASSQVLGREQFF.

The CDR3 is CASSHPGLDYNEQFF. In DNA form, the CDR3 reads TGTGCCAGCAGTCATCCGGGACTGGATTACAATGAGCAGTTCTTC. The chain recombines TRBV27 with TRBJ2-1, with D perhaps TRBD2 (6 bases). The CDR3 runs to 15 residues. Per the germline V gene, CDR1 is MNHEY and CDR2 is SMNVEV (reference sequence). The V end lost 5 bases, the J end lost 4 bases, and 15 bases lay between the germline ends.

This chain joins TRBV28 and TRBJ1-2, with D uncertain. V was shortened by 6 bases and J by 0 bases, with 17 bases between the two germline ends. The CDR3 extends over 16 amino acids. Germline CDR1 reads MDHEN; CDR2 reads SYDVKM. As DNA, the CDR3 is TGTGCCAGCAGCTCCACCTCGAGGGAAGCTAACTATGGCTACACCTTC. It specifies CASSSTSREANYGYTF.

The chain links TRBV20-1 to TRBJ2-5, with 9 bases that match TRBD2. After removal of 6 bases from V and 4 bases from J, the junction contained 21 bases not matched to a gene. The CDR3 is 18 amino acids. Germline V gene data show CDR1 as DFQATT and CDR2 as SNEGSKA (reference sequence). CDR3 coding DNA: TGCAGTGCGAGGAGGAGAAGGAGTTTAGCGGGAGTCCCAGAGACCCAGTACTTC. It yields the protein CSARRRRSLAGVPETQYF.

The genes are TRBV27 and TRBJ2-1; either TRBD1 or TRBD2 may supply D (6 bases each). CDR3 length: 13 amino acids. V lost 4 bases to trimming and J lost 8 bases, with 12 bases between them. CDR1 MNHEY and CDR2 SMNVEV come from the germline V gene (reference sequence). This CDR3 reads CASSYGGTDEQFF. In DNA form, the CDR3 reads TGTGCCAGCAGTTACGGGGGCACCGATGAGCAGTTCTTC.

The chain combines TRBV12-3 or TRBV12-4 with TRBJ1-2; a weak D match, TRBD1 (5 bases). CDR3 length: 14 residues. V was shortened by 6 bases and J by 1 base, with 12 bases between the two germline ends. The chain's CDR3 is CASSGTGNNYGYTF. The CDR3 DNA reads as TGTGCCAGCAGCGGGACCGGCAATAACTATGGCTACACCTTC.

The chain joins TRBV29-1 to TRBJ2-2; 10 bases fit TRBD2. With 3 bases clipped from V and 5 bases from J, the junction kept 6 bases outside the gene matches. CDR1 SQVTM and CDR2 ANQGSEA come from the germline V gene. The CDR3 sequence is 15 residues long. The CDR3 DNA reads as TGCAGCGTTGAGCTGACTAGCGGGCTTACCGGGGAGCTGTTTTTT. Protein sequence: CSVELTSGLTGELFF.

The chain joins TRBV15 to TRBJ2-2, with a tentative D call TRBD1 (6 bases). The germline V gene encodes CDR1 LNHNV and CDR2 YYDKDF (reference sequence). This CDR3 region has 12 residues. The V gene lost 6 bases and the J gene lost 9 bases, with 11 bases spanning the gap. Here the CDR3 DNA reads TGTGCCACCAGTAAGGGGGTTAGGGAGCTGTTTTTT. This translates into CATSKGVRELFF.

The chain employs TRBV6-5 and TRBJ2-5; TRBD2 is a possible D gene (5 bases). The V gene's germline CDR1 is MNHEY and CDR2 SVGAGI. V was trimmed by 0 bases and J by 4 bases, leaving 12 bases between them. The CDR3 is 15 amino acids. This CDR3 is CASSYSAEERETQYF. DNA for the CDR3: TGTGCCAGCAGTTACTCGGCGGAGGAGAGAGAGACCCAGTACTTC.

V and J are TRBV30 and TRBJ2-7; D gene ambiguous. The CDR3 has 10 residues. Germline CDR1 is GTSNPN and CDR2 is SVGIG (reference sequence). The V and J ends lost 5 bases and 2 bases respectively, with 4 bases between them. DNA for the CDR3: TGTGCCTGGGGGACCTACGAGCAGTACTTC. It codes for CAWGTYEQYF.

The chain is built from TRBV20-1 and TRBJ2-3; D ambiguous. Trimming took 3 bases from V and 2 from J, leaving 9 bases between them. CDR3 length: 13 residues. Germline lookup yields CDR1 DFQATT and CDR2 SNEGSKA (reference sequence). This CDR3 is CSARGRNTDTQYF. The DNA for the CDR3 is TGCAGTGCTAGGGGTAGGAACACAGATACGCAGTATTTT.

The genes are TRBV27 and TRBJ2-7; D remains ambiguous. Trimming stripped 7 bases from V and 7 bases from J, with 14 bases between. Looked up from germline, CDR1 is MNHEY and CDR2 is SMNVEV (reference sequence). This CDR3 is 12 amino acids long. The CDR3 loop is CASKRDPGEQYF. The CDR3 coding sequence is TGTGCCAGCAAAAGAGACCCTGGGGAGCAGTACTTC.

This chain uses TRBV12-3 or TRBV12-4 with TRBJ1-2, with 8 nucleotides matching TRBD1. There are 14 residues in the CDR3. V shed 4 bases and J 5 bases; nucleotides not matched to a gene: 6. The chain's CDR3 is CASSSGQGGYGYTF. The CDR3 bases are TGTGCCAGCAGTTCTGGACAGGGAGGATATGGCTACACCTTC.

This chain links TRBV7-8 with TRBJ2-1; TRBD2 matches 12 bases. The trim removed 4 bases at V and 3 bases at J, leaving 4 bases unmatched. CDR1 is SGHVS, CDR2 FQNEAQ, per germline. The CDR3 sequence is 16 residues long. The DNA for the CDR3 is TGTGCCAGCAGCTGGACTAGCGGGAACCTCTACAATGAGCAGTTCTTC. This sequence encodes CASSWTSGNLYNEQFF. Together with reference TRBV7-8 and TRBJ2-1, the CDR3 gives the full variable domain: GAGVSQSPRYKVAKRGQDVALRCDPISGHVSLFWYQQALGQGPEFLTYFQNEAQLDKSGLPSDRFFAERPEGSVSTLKIQRTQQEDSAVYLCASSWTSGNLYNEQFFGPGTRLTVL.

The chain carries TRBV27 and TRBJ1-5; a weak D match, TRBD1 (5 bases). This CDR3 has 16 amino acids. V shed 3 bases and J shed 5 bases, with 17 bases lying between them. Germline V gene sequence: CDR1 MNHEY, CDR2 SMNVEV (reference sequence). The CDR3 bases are TGTGCCAGCAGTTTCGTGGCGATGCGGGGGGATCAGCCCCAGCATTTT. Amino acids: CASSFVAMRGDQPQHF.

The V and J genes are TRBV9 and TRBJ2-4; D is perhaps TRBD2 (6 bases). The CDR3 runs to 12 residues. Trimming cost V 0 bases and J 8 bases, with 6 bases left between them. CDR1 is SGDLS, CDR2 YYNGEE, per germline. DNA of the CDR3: TGTGCCAGCAGCGTAGGGGGGGACATTCAGTACTTC. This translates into CASSVGGDIQYF.

CDR3 amino acids: CASSSFRGGNQPQHF. As DNA, the CDR3 is TGTGCCAGCAGTTCATTCAGGGGAGGCAATCAGCCCCAGCATTTT. The chain employs TRBV6-5 and TRBJ1-5, with D possibly being TRBD1 (6 bases). The CDR3 totals 15 residues. Germline CDR1 is MNHEY and CDR2 is SVGAGI. V was clipped by 4 bases and J by 2 bases, with 12 bases between them.

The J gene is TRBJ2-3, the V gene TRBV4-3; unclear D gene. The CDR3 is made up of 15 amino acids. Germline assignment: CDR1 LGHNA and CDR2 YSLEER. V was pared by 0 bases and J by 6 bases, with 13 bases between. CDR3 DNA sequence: TGCGCCAGCAGCCAAGAAAGGACCTCCGGGGATACGCAGTATTTT. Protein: CASSQERTSGDTQYF.

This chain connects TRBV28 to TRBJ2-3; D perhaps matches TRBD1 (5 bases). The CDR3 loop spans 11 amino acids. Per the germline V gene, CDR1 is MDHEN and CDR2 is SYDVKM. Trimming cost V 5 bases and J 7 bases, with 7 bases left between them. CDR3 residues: CASSPGYTQYF. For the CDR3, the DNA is TGTGCCAGCAGTCCAGGGTATACGCAGTATTTT.

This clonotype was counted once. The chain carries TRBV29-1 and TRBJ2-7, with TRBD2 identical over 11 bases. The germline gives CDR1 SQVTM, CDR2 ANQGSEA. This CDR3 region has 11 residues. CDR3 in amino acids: CRLAGVYEQYF. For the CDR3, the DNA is TGCAGACTAGCGGGAGTGTACGAGCAGTACTTC.

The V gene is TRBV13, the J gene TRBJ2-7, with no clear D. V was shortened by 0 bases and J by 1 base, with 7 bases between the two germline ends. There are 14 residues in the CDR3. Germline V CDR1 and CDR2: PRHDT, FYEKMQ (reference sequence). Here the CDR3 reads CASSLGGPSYEQYF. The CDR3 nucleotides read TGTGCCAGCAGCTTAGGCGGCCCTTCCTACGAGCAGTACTTC.

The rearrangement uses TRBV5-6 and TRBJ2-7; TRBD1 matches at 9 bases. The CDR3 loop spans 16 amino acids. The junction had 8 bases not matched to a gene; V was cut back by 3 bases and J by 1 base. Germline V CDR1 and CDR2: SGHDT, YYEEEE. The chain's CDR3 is CASSSDSGTGSYEQYF. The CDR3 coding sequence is TGTGCCAGCAGCTCCGATTCCGGGACAGGGTCCTACGAGCAGTACTTC.

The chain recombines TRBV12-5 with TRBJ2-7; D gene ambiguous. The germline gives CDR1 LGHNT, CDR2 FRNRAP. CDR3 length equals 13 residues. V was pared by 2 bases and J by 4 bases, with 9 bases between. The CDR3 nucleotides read TGTGCTAGTGGTTTGTGTCTAATTTACGAGCAGTACTTC. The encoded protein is CASGLCLIYEQYF. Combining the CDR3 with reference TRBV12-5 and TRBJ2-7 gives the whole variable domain DARVTQTPRHKVTEMGQEVTMRCQPILGHNTVFWYRQTMMQGLELLAYFRNRAPLDDSGMPKDRFSAEMPDATLATLKIQPSEPRDSAVYFCASGLCLIYEQYFGPGTRLTVT.

The CDR3 bases are TGTGCCAGCAGTATAGCGGGAGGCCCAATCTACGAGCAGTACTTC. This translates into CASSIAGGPIYEQYF. J is TRBJ2-7 and V is TRBV27, with TRBD2 identical over 10 bases. Germline CDR1 reads MNHEY; CDR2 reads SMNVEV (reference sequence). The CDR3 has 15 amino acids. Losses at the gene ends were 5 bases for V and 3 bases for J; bases not matched to a gene: 7.

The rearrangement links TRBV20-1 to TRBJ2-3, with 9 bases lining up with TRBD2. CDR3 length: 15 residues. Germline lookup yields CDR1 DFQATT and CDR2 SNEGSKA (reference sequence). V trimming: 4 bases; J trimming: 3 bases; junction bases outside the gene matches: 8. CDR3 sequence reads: CSAKVAGEVTDTQYF. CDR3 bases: TGCAGTGCTAAGGTAGCGGGAGAGGTAACAGATACGCAGTATTTT.